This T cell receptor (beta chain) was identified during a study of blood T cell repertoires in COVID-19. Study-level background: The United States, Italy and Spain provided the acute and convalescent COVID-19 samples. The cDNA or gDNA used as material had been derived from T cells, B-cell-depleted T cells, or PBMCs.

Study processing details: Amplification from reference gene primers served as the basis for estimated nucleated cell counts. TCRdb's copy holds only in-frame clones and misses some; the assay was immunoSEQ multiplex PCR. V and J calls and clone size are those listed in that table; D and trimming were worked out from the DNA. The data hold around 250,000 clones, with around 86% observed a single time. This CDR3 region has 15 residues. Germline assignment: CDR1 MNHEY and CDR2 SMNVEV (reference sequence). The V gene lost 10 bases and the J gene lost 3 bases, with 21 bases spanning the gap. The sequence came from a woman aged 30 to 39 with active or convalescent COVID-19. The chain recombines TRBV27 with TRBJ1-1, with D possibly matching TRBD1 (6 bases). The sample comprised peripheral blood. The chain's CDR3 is CATLKQGGYDTEAFF. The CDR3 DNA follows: TGTGCCACCCTGAAACAGGGCGGGTATGACACTGAAGCTTTCTTT.